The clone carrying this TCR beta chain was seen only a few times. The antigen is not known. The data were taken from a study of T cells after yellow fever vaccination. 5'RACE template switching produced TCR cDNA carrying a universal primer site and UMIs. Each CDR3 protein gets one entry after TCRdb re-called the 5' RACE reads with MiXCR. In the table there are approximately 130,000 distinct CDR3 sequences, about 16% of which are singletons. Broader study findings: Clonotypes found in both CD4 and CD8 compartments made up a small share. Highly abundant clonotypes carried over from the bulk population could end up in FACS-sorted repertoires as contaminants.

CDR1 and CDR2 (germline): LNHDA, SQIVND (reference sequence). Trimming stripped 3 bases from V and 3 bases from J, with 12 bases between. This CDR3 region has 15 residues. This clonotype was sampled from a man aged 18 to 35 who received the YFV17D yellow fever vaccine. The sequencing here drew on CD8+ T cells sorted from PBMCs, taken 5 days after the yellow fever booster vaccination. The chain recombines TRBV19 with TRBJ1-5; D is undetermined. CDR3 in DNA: TGTGCCAGTAGTATCGTAGGGCAACTCAATCAGCCCCAGCATTTT. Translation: CASSIVGQLNQPQHF.